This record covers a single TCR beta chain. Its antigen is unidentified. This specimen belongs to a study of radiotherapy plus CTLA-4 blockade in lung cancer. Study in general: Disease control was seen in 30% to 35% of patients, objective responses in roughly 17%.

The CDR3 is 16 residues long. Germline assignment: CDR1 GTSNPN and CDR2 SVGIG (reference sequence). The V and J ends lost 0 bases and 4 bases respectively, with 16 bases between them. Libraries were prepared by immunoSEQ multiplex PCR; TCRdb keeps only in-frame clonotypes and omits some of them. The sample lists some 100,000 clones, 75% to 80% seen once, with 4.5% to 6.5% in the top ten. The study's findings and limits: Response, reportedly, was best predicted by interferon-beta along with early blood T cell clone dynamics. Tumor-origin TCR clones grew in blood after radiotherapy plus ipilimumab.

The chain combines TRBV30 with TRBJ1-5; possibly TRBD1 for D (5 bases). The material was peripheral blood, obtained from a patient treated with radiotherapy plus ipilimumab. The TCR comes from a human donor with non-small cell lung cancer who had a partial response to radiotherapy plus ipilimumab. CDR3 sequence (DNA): TGTGCCTGGAGTGTACACCCCGGGGGAGTAAATCAGCCCCAGCATTTT. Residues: CAWSVHPGGVNQPQHF.